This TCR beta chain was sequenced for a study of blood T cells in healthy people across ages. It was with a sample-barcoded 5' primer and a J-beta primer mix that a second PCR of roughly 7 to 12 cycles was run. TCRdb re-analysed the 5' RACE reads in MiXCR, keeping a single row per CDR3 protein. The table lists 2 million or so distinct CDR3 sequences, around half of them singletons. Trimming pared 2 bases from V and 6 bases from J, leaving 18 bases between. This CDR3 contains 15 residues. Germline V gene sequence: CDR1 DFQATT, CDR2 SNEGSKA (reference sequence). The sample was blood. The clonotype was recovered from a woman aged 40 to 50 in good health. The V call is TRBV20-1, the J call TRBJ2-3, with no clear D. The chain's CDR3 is CSARIFGGGPDTQYF. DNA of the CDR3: TGCAGTGCTAGAATCTTCGGCGGCGGCCCGGATACGCAGTATTTT.